A single T cell receptor beta chain is shown here with its context. Libraries were prepared by immunoSEQ multiplex PCR; TCRdb keeps only in-frame clonotypes and omits some of them. The repertoire consists of about 120,000 clones, with 80% to 90% occurring once and the leading ten covering about 29%. CDR3 size: 15 residues. Trimming cost V 3 bases and J 2 bases, with 12 bases left between them. Germline V gene sequence: CDR1 MGHRA, CDR2 YSYEKL. The data originate from a study of blood T cell repertoires in COVID-19. Study at large: There were acute and convalescent COVID-19 samples, and they came from the United States, Italy and Spain.

This sequence originates from a man aged 70-80 years with active or convalescent COVID-19. V usage is TRBV4-1 and J usage is TRBJ2-3; tentatively, D is TRBD2 (5 bases). The sample was peripheral blood. The CDR3 here is CASSHVRAVTDTQYF. CDR3 bases: TGCGCCAGCAGCCATGTGAGGGCCGTCACAGATACGCAGTATTTT.